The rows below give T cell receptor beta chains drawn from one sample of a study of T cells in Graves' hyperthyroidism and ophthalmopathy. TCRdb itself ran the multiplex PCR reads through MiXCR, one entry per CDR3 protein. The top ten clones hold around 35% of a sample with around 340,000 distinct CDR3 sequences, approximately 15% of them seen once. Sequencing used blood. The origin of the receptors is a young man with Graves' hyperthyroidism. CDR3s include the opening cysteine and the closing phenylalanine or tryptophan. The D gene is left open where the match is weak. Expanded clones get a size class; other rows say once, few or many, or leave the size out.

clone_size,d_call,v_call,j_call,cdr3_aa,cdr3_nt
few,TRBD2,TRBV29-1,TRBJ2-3,CSVGGREADTQYF,TGCAGCGTTGGCGGGAGGGAGGCAGATACGCAGTATTTT
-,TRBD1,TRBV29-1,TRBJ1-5,CSVAQGAFTDTQHF,TGCAGCGTTGCCCAGGGGGCGTTCACAGATACGCAGCATTTT
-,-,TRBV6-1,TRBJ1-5,CASREDVDGPQHF,TGTGCCAGCAGGGAGGACGTGGATGGGCCCCAGCATTTT
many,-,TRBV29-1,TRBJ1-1,CSVVRAPNTEAFF,TGCAGCGTTGTCCGGGCCCCGAACACTGAAGCTTTCTTT
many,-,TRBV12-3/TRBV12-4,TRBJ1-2,CASSLISSGTYGYTF,TGTGCCAGCAGTTTAATTTCCTCAGGGACCTATGGCTACACCTTC
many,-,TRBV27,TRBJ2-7,CASSPFSGSYEQYF,TGTGCCAGCAGTCCATTCAGCGGCTCCTACGAGCAGTACTTC
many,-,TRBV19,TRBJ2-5,CASSIAPGHRQETQYF,TGTGCCAGTAGTATCGCGCCGGGACACCGACAAGAGACCCAGTACTTC
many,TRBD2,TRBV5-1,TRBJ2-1,CASSLGTSVYNEQFF,TGCGCCAGCAGCTTGGGGACTAGCGTGTACAATGAGCAGTTCTTC
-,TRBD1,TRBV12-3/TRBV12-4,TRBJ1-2,CASSLAQGTGINGYTF,TGTGCCAGCAGTTTAGCGCAGGGGACAGGGATCAATGGCTACACCTTC
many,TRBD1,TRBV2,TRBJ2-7,CASSEADRYYEQYF,TGTGCCAGCAGTGAAGCGGACAGGTACTACGAGCAGTACTTC
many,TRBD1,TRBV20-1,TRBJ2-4,CSARDRGRDIQYF,TGCAGTGCTAGGGACAGGGGGAGGGACATTCAGTACTTC
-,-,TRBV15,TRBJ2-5,CATRRDRETQYF,TGTGCCACCAGAAGAGATCGGGAGACCCAGTACTTC
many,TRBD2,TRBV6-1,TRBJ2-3,CASSDLLAGGADTQYF,TGTGCCAGCAGTGATCTACTAGCGGGGGGTGCAGATACGCAGTATTTT
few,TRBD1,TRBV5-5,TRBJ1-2,CASSSGTGAPANYGYTF,TGTGCCAGCAGCTCCGGGACAGGGGCCCCAGCTAACTATGGCTACACCTTC
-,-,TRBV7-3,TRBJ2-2,CASSLTLDTGELFF,TGTGCCAGCAGCTTAACCCTGGACACCGGGGAGCTGTTTTTT
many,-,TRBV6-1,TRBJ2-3,CASSRTGSGTDTQYF,TGTGCCAGCAGTCGGACCGGCTCGGGCACAGATACGCAGTATTTT
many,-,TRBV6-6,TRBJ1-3,CASSYGDSGNTIYF,TGTGCCAGCAGTTACGGAGACTCTGGAAACACCATATATTTT
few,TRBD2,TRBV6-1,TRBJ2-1,CAVGGGRAEDDEQFF,TGTGCCGTGGGGGGCGGGAGGGCAGAGGATGATGAGCAGTTCTTC
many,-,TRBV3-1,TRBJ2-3,CASSYRADTQYF,TGTGCCAGCAGCTACCGAGCAGATACGCAGTATTTT
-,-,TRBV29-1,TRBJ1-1,CSLRRQNTEAFF,TGCAGCCTGAGGAGACAGAACACTGAAGCTTTCTTT
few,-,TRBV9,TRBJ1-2,CASSWGHGYGYTF,TGTGCCAGCAGCTGGGGACACGGCTATGGCTACACCTTC
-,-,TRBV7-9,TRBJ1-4,CASSPGPRGSLNEKLFF,TGTGCCAGCAGCCCGGGACCAAGAGGTTCCCTTAATGAAAAACTGTTTTTT
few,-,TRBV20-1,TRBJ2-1,CSAIRDSYNEQFF,TGCAGTGCTATCCGGGACTCCTACAATGAGCAGTTCTTC
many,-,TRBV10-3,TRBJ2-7,CAISDGVGLAEQYF,TGTGCCATCAGTGATGGTGTGGGCCTGGCCGAGCAGTACTTC
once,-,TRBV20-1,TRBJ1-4,CNATEPLNEKLFF,TGCAATGCGACCGAGCCCCTTAATGAAAAACTGTTTTTT
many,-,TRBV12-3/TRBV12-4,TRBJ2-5,CASSFTGVGETQYF,TGTGCCAGCAGTTTCACGGGGGTTGGGGAGACCCAGTACTTC
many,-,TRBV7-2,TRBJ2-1,CASSLDRDLSYNEQFF,TGTGCCAGCAGCTTAGATCGGGATCTCTCCTACAATGAGCAGTTCTTC
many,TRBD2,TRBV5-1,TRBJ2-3,CASSLLAGDTDTQYF,TGCGCCAGCAGCTTGCTAGCGGGGGACACAGATACGCAGTATTTT
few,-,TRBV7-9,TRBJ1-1,CASSLGEGRSEAFF,TGTGCCAGCAGCTTAGGGGAGGGGAGGTCTGAAGCTTTCTTT
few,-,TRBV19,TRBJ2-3,CASTPRGATDTQYF,TGTGCCAGTACCCCGAGGGGGGCTACAGATACGCAGTATTTT
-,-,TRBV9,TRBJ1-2,CASSAQQGYTF,TGTGCCAGCAGCGCGCAACAGGGCTACACCTTC
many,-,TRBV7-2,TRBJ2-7,CASSLGPGSGYEQYF,TGTGCCAGCAGCTTAGGACCCGGGAGTGGGTACGAGCAGTACTTC
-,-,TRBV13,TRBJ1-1,CASSLFQGFSENTEAFF,TGTGCCAGCAGCTTATTCCAGGGGTTTTCCGAGAACACTGAAGCTTTCTTT
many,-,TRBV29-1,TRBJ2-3,CSVEGTAEPISTDTQYF,TGCAGCGTTGAAGGGACAGCGGAGCCCATAAGCACAGATACGCAGTATTTT
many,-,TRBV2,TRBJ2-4,CASSAPLELGFRDIQYF,TGTGCCAGCAGCGCCCCTCTTGAGCTTGGCTTCCGGGACATTCAGTACTTC
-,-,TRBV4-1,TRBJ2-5,CASSLTSASRHETQYF,TGCGCCAGCAGCCTGACATCGGCGAGCAGGCACGAGACCCAGTACTTC
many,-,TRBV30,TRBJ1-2,CAWSPGGHYGYTF,TGTGCCTGGTCCCCCGGGGGGCACTATGGCTACACCTTC
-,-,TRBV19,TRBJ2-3,CASRRGRTGPDTQYF,TGTGCCAGTAGGAGAGGGAGGACCGGCCCAGATACGCAGTATTTT
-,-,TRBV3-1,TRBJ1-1,CASSQGELEQAFF,TGTGCCAGCAGCCAAGGGGAGCTAGAACAAGCTTTCTTT
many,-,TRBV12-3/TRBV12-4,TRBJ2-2,CASTMTGLLLTGELFF,TGTGCCAGCACCATGACGGGACTTCTCCTCACCGGGGAGCTGTTTTTT
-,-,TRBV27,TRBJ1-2,CASLGSAGYGYTF,TGTGCCAGCCTCGGATCCGCGGGCTATGGCTACACCTTC
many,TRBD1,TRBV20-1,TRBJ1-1,CSARGQTGTEAFF,TGCAGTGCTAGAGGTCAGACAGGGACTGAAGCTTTCTTT
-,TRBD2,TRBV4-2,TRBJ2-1,CASSQVSGSWDNEQFF,TGTGCCAGCAGCCAGGTTAGCGGGAGTTGGGACAATGAGCAGTTCTTC
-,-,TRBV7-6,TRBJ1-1,CASSLAVGAEAFF,TGTGCCAGCAGCTTAGCGGTCGGCGCTGAAGCTTTCTTT
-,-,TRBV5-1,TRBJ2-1,CASSPDAANEQFF,TGCGCCAGCAGCCCCGACGCGGCCAATGAGCAGTTCTTC
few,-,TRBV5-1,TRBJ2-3,CASRNAGTDTQYF,TGCGCCAGCCGAAACGCGGGGACAGATACGCAGTATTTT